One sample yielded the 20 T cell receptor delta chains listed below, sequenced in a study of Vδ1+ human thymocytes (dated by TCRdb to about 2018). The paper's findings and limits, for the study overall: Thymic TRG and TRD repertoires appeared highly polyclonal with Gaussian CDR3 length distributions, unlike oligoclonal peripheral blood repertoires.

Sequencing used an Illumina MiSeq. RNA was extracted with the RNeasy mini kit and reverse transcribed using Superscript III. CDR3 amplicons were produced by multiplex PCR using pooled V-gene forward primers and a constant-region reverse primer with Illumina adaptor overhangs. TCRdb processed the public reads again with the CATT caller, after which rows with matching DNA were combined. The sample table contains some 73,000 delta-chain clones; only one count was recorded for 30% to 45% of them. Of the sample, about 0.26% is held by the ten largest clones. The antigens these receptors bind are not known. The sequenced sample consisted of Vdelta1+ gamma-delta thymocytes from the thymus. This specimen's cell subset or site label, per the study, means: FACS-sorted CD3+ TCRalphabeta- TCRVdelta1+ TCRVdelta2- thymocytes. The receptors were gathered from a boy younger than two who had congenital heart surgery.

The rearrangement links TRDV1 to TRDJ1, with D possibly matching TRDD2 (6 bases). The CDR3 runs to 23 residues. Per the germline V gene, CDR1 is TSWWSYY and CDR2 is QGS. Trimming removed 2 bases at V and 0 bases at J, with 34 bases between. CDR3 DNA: TGTGCTCTTGGGGAATCCTTAGTATCCTACGTGCGGGGGCCACCAGAGTACACCGATAAACTCATCTTT. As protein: CALGESLVSYVRGPPEYTDKLIF.

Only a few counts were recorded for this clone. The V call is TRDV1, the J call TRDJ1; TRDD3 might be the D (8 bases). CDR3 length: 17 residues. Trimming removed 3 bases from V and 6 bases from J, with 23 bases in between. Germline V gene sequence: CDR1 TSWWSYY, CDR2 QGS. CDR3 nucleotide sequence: TGTGCTCTTGGGGACGGCCTTCCTGGTACTGGGGGGTATAAACTCATCTTT. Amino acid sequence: CALGDGLPGTGGYKLIF.

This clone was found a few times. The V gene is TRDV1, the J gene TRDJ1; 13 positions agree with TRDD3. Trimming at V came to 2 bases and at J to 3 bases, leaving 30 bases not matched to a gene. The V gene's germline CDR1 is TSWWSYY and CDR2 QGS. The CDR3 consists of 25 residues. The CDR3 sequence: CALGEGLHSPIPICTGGYGPDKLIF. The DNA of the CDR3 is TGTGCTCTTGGGGAAGGTCTTCACTCCCCTATCCCTATCTGTACTGGGGGATACGGGCCCGATAAACTCATCTTT.

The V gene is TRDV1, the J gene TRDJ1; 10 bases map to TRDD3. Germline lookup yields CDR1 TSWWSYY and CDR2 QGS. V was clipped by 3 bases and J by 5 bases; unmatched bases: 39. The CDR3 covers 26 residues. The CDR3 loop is CALGDLGPPLFLVLGDLVPREDKLIF. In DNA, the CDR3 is TGTGCTCTTGGGGACTTGGGCCCACCCCTATTCCTCGTACTGGGGGATTTGGTGCCCCGGGAGGATAAACTCATCTTT.

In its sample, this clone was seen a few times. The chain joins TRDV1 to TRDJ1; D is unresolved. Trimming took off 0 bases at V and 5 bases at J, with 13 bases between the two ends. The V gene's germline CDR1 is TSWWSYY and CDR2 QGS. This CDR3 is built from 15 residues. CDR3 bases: TGTGCTCTTGGGGAACTTCCCTTTTCCGGGGATAAACTCATCTTT. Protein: CALGELPFSGDKLIF.

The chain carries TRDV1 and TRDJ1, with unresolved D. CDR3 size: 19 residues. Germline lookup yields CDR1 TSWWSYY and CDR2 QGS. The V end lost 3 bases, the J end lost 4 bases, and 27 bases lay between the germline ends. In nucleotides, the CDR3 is TGTGCTCTTGGGGAGGGCCGGAGGGCCCTCCCCGCGTCAGACGATAAACTCATCTTT. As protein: CALGEGRRALPASDDKLIF.

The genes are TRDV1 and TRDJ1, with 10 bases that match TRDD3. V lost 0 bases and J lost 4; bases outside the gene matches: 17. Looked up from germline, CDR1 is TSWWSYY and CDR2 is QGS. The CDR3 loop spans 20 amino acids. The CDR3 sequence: CALGELRIPRGGYAYDKLIF. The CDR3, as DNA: TGTGCTCTTGGGGAACTACGAATACCAAGGGGGGGATACGCGTACGATAAACTCATCTTT.

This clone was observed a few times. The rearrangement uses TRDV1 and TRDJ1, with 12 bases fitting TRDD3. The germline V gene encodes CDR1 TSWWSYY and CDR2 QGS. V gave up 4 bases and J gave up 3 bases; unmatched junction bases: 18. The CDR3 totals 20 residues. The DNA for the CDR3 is TGTGCTCTTGGGGTCCCGCCTTCCTCTGGTACTGGGGGATACCCCGATAAACTCATCTTT. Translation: CALGVPPSSGTGGYPDKLIF.

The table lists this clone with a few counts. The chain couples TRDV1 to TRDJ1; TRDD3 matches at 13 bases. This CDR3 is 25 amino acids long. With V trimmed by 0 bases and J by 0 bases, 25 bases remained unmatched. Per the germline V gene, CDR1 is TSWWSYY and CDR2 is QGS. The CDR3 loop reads CALGELGSRSDTGGYARPYTDKLIF. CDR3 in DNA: TGTGCTCTTGGGGAACTCGGTAGTAGATCCGATACTGGGGGATACGCTCGCCCCTACACCGATAAACTCATCTTT.

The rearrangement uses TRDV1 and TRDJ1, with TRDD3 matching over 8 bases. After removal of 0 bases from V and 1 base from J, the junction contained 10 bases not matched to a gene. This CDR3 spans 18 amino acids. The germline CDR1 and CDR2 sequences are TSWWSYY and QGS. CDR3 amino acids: CALGELQYWGPSTDKLIF. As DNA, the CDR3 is TGTGCTCTTGGGGAACTTCAGTACTGGGGGCCCAGCACCGATAAACTCATCTTT.

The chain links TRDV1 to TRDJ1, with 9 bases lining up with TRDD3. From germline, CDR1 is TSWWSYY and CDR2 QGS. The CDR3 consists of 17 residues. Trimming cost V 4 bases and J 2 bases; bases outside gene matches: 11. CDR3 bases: TGTGCTCTTGGGGCCAACCTCGGGGGATACAAGACCGATAAACTCATCTTT. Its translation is CALGANLGGYKTDKLIF.

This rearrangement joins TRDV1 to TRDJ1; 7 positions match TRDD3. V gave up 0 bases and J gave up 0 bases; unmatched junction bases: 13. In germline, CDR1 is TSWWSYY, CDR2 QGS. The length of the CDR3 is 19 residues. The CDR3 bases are TGTGCTCTTGGGGAACTTTTAAAGGGGTACTGGGGACACACCGATAAACTCATCTTT. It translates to CALGELLKGYWGHTDKLIF.

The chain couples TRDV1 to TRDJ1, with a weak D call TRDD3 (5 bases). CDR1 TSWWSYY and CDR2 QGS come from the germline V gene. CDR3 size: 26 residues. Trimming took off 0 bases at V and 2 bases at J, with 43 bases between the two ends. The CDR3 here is CALGELNGRVPRLGRGLFDPTDKLIF. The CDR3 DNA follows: TGTGCTCTTGGGGAACTAAACGGTCGGGTCCCTCGCCTGGGTCGGGGCCTTTTTGACCCTACCGATAAACTCATCTTT.

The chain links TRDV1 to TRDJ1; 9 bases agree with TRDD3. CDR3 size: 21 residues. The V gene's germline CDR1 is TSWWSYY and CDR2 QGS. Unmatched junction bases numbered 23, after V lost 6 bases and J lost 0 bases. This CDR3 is CALGVDLPAGGILVYTDKLIF. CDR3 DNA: TGTGCTCTTGGAGTGGACCTACCGGCGGGGGGGATACTGGTGTACACCGATAAACTCATCTTT.

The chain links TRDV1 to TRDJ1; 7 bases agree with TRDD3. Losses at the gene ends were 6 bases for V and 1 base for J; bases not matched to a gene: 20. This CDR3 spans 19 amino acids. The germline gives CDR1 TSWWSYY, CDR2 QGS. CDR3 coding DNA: TGTGCTCTTGGAGAATTACGCTTCTTCAGGGGGGATGGCACCGATAAACTCATCTTT. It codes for CALGELRFFRGDGTDKLIF.

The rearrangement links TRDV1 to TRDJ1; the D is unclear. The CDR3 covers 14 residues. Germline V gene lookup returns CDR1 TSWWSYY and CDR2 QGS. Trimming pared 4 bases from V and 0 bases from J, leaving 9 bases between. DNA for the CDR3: TGTGCTCTTGGGGTTTTGAGGTACACCGATAAACTCATCTTT. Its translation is CALGVLRYTDKLIF.

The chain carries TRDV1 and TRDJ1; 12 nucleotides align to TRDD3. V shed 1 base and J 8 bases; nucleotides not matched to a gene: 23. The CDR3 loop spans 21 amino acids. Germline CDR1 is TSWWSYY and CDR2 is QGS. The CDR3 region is CALGEQAFLRPSTGGYLKLIF. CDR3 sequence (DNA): TGTGCTCTTGGGGAACAGGCCTTCCTACGTCCCAGTACTGGGGGATACTTGAAACTCATCTTT.

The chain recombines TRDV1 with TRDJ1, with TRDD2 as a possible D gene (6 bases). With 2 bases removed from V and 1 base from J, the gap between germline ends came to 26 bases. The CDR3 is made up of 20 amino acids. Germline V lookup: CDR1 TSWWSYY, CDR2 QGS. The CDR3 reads CALGETALLRHPLPTDKLIF. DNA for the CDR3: TGTGCTCTTGGGGAAACGGCTCTCCTACGCCACCCGCTACCCACCGATAAACTCATCTTT.

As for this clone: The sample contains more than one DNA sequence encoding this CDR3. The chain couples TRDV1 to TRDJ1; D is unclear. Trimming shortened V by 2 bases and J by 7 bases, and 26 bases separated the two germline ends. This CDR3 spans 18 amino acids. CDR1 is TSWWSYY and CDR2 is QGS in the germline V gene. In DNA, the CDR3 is TGTGCTCTTGGGGAAAGCAGCCCGACCGTTTCGAGGTCTCCTAAACTCATCTTT. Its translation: CALGESSPTVSRSPKLIF.

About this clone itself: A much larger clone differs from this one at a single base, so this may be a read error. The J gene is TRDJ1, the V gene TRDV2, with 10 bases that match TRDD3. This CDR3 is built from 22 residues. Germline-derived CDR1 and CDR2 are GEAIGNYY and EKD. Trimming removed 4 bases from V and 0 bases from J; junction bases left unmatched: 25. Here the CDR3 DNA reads TGTGCCTGTGAACCAACCGTACTGGGGGATGGTGTGGGCATAAAGTACACCGATAAACTCATCTTT. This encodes CACEPTVLGDGVGIKYTDKLIF.